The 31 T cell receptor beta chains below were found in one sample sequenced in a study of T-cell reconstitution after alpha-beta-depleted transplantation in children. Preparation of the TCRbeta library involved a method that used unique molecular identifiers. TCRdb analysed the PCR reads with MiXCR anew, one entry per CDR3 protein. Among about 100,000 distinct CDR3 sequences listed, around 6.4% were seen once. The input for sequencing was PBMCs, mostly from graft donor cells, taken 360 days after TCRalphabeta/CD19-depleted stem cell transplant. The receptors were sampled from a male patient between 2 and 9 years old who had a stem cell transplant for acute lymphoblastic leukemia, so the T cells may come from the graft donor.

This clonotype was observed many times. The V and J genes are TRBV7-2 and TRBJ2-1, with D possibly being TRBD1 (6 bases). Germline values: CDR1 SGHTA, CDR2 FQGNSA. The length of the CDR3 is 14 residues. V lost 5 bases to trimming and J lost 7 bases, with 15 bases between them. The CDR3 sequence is CASSTNRVKNEQFF. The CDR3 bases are TGTGCCAGCAGCACCAACAGGGTTAAAAATGAGCAGTTCTTC.

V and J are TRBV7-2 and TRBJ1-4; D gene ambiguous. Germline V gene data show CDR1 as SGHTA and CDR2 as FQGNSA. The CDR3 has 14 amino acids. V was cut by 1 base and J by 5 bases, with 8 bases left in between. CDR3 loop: CASSLGGANEKLFF. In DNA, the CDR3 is TGTGCCAGCAGCTTAGGGGGAGCGAATGAAAAACTGTTTTTT.

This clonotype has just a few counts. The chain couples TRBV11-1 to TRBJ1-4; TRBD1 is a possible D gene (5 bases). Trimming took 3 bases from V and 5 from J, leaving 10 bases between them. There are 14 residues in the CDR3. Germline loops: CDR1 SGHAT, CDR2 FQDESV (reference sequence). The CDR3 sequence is CASSFTGNNEKLFF. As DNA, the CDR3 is TGTGCCAGCAGCTTCACAGGAAACAATGAAAAACTGTTTTTT.

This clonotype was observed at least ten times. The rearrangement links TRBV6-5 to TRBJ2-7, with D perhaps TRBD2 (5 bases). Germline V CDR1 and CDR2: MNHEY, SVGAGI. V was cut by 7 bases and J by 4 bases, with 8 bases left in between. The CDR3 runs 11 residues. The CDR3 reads CASTGGYEQYF. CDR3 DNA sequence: TGTGCCAGCACAGGCGGGTACGAGCAGTACTTC.

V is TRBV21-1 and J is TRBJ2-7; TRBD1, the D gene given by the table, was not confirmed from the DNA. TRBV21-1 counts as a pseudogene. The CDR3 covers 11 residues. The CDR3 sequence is CASKTGGGQYF. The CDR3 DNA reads TGTGCCAGCAAGACAGGTGGTGGGCAGTACTTC.

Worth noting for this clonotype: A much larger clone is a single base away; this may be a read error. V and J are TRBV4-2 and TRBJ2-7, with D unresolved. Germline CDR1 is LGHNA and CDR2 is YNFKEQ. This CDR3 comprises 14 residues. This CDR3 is CASSQAGSSYEQHF. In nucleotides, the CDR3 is TGTGCCAGCAGCCAAGCGGGCAGCTCCTACGAGCAGCACTTC.

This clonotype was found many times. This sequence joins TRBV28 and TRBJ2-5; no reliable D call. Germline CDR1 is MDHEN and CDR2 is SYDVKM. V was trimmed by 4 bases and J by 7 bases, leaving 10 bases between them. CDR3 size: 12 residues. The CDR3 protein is CASSSGLRTQYF. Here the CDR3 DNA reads TGTGCCAGCAGTTCTGGCCTCCGGACCCAGTACTTC.

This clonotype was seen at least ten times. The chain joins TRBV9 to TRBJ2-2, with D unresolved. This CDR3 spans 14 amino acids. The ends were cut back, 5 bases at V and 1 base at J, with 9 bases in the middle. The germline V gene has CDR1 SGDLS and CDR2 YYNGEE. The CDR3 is CASRGLGNTGELFF. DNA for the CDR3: TGTGCCAGCAGAGGCCTAGGGAACACCGGGGAGCTGTTTTTT.

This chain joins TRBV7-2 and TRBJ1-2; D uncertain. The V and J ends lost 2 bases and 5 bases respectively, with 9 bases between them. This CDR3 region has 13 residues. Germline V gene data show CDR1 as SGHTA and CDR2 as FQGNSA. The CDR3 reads CASSLRSLYGYTF. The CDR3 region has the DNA TGTGCCAGCAGCTTAAGGTCCCTGTATGGCTACACCTTC.

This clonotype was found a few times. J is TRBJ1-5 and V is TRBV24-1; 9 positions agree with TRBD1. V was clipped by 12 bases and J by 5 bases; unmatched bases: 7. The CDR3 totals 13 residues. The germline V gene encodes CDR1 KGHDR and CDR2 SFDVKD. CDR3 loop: CAVQGAAHQPQHF. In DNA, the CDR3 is TGTGCCGTACAGGGGGCGGCCCATCAGCCCCAGCATTTT.

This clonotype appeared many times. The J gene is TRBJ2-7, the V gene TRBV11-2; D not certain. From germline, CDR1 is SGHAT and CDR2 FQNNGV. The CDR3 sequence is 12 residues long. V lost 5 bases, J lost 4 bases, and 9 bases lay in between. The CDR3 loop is CASSPLLYEQYF. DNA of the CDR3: TGTGCCAGCAGCCCACTTCTTTACGAGCAGTACTTC.

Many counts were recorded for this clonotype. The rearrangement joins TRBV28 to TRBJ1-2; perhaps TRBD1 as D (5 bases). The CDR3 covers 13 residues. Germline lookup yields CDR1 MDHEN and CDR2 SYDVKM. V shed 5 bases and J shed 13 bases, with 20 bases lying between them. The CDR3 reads CASSPYPDTLSTF. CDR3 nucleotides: TGTGCCAGCAGTCCGTATCCGGACACCCTGAGCACCTTC.

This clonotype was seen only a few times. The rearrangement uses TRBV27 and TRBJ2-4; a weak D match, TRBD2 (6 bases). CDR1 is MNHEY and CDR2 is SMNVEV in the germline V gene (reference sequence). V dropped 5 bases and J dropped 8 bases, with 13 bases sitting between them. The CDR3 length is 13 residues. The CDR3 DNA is TGTGCCAGCAGTCCGAACAGGAGGGACATTCAGTACTTC. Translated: CASSPNRRDIQYF.

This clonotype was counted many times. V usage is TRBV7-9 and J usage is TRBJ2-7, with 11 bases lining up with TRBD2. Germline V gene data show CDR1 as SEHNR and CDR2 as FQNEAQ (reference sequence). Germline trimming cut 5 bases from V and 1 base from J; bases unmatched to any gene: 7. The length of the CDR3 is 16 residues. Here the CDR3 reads CASSHPLAGVSYEQYF. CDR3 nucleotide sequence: TGTGCCAGCAGCCACCCACTAGCGGGAGTGTCCTACGAGCAGTACTTC. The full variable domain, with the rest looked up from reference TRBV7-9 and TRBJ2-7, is DTGVSQNPRHKITKRGQNVTFRCDPISEHNRLYWYRQTLGQGPEFLTYFQNEAQLEKSRLLSDRFSAERPKGSFSTLEIQRTEQGDSAMYLCASSHPLAGVSYEQYFGPGTRLTVT.

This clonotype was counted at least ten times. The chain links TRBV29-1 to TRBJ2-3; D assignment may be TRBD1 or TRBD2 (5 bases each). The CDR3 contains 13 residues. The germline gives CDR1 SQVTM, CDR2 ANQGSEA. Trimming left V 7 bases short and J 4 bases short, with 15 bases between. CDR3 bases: TGCAGCGCACGGGACGGCGGGTCAGATACGCAGTATTTT. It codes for CSARDGGSDTQYF.

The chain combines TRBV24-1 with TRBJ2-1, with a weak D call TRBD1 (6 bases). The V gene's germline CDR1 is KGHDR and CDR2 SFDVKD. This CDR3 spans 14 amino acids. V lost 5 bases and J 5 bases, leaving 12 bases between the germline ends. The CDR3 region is CATSAQGWNNEQFF. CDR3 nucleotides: TGTGCCACCAGTGCACAGGGATGGAACAATGAGCAGTTCTTC.

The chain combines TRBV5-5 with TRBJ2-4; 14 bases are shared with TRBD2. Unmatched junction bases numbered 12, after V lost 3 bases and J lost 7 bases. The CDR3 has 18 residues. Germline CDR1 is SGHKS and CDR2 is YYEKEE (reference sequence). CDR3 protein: CASSSYGTSGSKLNIQYF. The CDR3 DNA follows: TGTGCCAGCAGCTCCTACGGGACTAGCGGGAGTAAGCTGAACATTCAGTACTTC.

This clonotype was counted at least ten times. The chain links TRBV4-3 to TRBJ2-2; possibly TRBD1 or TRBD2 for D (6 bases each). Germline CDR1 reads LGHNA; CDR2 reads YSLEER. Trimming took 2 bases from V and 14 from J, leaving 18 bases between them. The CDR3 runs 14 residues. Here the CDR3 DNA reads TGCGCCAGCAGCCAACGAGGGGGGAATTTGGATCTGTTTTTT. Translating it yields CASSQRGGNLDLFF.

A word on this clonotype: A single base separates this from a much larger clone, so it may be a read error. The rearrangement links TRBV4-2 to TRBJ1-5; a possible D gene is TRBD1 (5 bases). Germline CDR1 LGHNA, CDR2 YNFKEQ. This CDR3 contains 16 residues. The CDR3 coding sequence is TGTACCAGCAGCCAAGATTTGGGACGGAGCAATCAGCCCCAGCATTTT. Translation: CTSSQDLGRSNQPQHF.

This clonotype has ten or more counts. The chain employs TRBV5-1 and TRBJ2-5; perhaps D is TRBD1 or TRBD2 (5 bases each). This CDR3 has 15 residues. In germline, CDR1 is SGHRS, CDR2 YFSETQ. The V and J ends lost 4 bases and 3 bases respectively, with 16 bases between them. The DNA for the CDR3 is TGCGCCAGCAGCCGCCGCACAGGACTTGAAGAGACCCAGTACTTC. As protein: CASSRRTGLEETQYF. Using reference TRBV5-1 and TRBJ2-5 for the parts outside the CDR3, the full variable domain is KAGVTQTPRYLIKTRGQQVTLSCSPISGHRSVSWYQQTPGQGLQFLFEYFSETQRNKGNFPGRFSGRQFSNSRSEMNVSTLELGDSALYLCASSRRTGLEETQYFGPGTRLLVL.

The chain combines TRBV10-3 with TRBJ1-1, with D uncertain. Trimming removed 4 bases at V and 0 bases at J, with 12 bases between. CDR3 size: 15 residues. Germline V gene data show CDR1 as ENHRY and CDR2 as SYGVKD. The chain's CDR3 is CAISVIDGLNTEAFF. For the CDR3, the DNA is TGTGCCATCAGTGTAATTGACGGCTTGAACACTGAAGCTTTCTTT.

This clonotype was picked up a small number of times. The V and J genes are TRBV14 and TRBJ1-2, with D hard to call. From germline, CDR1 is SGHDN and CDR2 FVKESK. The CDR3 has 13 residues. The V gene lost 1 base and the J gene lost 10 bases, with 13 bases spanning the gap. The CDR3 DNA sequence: TGTGCCAGCAGCCAAGTGGGGATGGAGGACTACACCTTC. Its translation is CASSQVGMEDYTF.

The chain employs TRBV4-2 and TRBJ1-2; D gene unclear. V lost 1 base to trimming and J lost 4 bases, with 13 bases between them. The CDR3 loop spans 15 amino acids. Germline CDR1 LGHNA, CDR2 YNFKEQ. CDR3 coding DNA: TGTGCCAGCAGCCAAGGTTTTGGGGTAGGCTATGGCTACACCTTC. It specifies CASSQGFGVGYGYTF.

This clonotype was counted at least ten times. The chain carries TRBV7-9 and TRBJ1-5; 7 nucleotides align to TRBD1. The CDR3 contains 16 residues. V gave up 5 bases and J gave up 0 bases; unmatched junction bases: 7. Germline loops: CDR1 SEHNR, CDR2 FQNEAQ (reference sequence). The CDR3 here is CASSQDRWDSNQPQHF. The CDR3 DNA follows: TGTGCCAGCAGCCAGGACAGGTGGGATAGCAATCAGCCCCAGCATTTT.

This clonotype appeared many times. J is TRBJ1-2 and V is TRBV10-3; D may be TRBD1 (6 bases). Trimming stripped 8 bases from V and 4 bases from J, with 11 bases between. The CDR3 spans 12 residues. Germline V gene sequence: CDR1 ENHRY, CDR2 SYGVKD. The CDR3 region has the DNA TGTGCCATCCGGACAGTCGGCTATGGCTACACCTTC. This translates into CAIRTVGYGYTF.

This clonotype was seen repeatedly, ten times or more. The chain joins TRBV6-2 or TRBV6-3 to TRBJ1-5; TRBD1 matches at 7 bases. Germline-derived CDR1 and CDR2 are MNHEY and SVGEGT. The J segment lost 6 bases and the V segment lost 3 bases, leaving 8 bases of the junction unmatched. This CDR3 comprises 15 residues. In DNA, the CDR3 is TGTGCCAGCAGTTATGCGGCAGGGGGTGGTCAGCCCCAGCATTTT. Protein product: CASSYAAGGGQPQHF.

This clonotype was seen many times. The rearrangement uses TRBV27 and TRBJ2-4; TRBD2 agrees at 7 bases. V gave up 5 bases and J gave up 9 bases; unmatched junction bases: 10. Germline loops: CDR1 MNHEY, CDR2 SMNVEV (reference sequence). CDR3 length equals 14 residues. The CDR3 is CASSPVGREGIQYF. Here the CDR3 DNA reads TGTGCCAGCAGTCCCGTGGGGAGGGAGGGCATTCAGTACTTC.

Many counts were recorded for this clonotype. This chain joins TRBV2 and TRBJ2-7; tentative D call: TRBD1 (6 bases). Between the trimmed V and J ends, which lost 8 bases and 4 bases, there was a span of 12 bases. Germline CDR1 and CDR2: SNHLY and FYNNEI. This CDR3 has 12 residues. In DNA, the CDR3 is TGTGCCAGCTACAGGGACAAATACGAGCAGTACTTC. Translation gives CASYRDKYEQYF.

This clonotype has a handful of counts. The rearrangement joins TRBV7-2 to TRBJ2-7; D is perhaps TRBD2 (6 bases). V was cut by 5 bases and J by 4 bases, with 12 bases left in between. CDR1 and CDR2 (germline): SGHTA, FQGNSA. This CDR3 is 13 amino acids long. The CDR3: CASSLGGEYEQYF. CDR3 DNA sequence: TGTGCCAGCAGCCTCGGAGGGGAGTACGAGCAGTACTTC.

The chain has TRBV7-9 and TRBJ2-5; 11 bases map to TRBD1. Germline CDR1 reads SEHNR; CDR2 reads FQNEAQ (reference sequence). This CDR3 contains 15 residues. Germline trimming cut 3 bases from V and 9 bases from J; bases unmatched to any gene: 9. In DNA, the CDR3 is TGTGCCAGCAGCTTTGGGGACAGGGGGGAAGTGGCCCAGTACTTC. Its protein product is CASSFGDRGEVAQYF.

CDR3 amino acids: CAINGRTGSNYGYTF. The DNA for the CDR3 is TGTGCCATCAATGGGCGGACAGGGTCTAACTATGGCTACACCTTC. The chain is built from TRBV6-1 and TRBJ1-2, with 8 bases matching TRBD1. The germline V gene encodes CDR1 MNHNS and CDR2 SASEGT. The junction had 10 bases not matched to a gene; V was cut back by 10 bases and J by 0 bases. There are 15 residues in the CDR3.